This entry lists 15 T cell receptor beta chains sequenced from one sample in a study of cytomegalovirus exposure and HLA in healthy donors. Clones were sequenced by immunoSEQ multiplex PCR, and TCRdb holds only the in-frame ones, with some missing. The sample has some 48,000 clones; just over 85% are singletons. The sequencing input was PBMCs. The receptors stem from a woman aged 30 to 39 in good health and CMV-seronegative.

This chain uses TRBV18 with TRBJ1-3, with D unclear. CDR1 KGHSH and CDR2 LQKENI come from the germline V gene. V dropped 6 bases and J dropped 7 bases, with 13 bases sitting between them. The CDR3 loop spans 13 amino acids. CDR3: CASSSSSRNTIYF. Here the CDR3 DNA reads TGTGCCAGCTCGAGTTCTTCCCGGAACACCATATATTTT.

The J gene is TRBJ2-5, the V gene TRBV6-4; 10 nucleotides align to TRBD2. The CDR3 spans 16 residues. The V gene end was trimmed by 0 bases and the J gene end by 4 bases; junction bases not matched to a gene: 5. Germline values: CDR1 MRHNA, CDR2 SNTAGT. The CDR3 DNA reads TGTGCCAGCAGTGACTCGATCCTAGCGGGAGCAGAGACCCAGTACTTC. This codes for CASSDSILAGAETQYF.

The chain combines TRBV7-6 with TRBJ2-3, with TRBD2 matching over 7 bases. This CDR3 is 16 amino acids long. CDR1 is SGHVS and CDR2 is FNYEAQ in the germline V gene. V was clipped by 1 base and J by 2 bases; unmatched bases: 6. As DNA, the CDR3 is TGTGCCAGCAGCTTAGGGGCTAGCGGAACCACAGATACGCAGTATTTT. It encodes CASSLGASGTTDTQYF.

The J gene is TRBJ2-7, the V gene TRBV7-2; 8 bases are shared with TRBD2. Germline CDR1 reads SGHTA; CDR2 reads FQGNSA. With V trimmed by 1 base and J by 1 base, 6 bases remained unmatched. This CDR3 has 16 residues. The CDR3 nucleotides read TGTGCCAGCAGCTTAGGGAGCGGGAGCGGATCCTACGAGCAGTACTTC. Amino acid sequence: CASSLGSGSGSYEQYF. The full variable domain, completed using reference TRBV7-2 and TRBJ2-7, is GAGVSQSPSNKVTEKGKDVELRCDPISGHTALYWYRQSLGQGLEFLIYFQGNSAPDKSGLPSDRFSAERTGGSVSTLTIQRTQQEDSAVYLCASSLGSGSGSYEQYFGPGTRLTVT.

The CDR3 here is CASNSGLREGLADTQYF. The CDR3 bases are TGTGCCAGCAATTCGGGTTTGCGGGAGGGCCTCGCAGATACGCAGTATTTT. This chain links TRBV28 with TRBJ2-3, with 9 bases that match TRBD2. With V trimmed by 7 bases and J by 4 bases, 15 bases remained unmatched. CDR1 MDHEN and CDR2 SYDVKM come from the germline V gene. The CDR3 has 17 amino acids.

This clone was seen only a few times. This chain links TRBV7-3 with TRBJ1-4; D ambiguous. The CDR3 runs 15 residues. The V gene lost 5 bases and the J gene lost 7 bases, with 17 bases spanning the gap. Germline assignment: CDR1 SGHTA and CDR2 FQGTGA. The DNA for the CDR3 is TGTGCCAGCAGCCCCTGGATGGGCTTAGGTGAAAAACTGTTTTTT. Translating it yields CASSPWMGLGEKLFF.

This clone was observed a single time. This chain joins TRBV5-8 and TRBJ2-7, with 9 bases aligning to TRBD1. V shed 6 bases, J shed 4 bases, and the junction held 8 bases outside the gene matches. From germline, CDR1 is SGHTS and CDR2 YDEGEE. This CDR3 spans 14 amino acids. CDR3 nucleotide sequence: TGTGCCAGCAACTTCCGGGACAGGGTGTACGAGCAGTACTTC. This encodes CASNFRDRVYEQYF.

The chain links TRBV29-1 to TRBJ2-1; D unresolved. Germline-derived CDR1 and CDR2 are SQVTM and ANQGSEA. With 7 bases removed from V and 5 bases from J, the gap between germline ends came to 3 bases. The CDR3 consists of 9 residues. CDR3 region: CSADNEQFF. The CDR3 nucleotides are TGCAGCGCCGACAATGAGCAGTTCTTC.

The chain couples TRBV7-2 to TRBJ2-5; the match to TRBD2 covers 7 bases. This CDR3 has 15 residues. V dropped 5 bases and J dropped 5; count of bases not matched to a gene: 11. Germline V lookup: CDR1 SGHTA, CDR2 FQGNSA. CDR3 amino acids: CASSPGGRAGETQYF. CDR3 nucleotides: TGTGCCAGCAGCCCTGGGGGGAGGGCCGGGGAGACCCAGTACTTC.

The chain couples TRBV7-8 to TRBJ1-1, with TRBD1 identical over 8 bases. From germline, CDR1 is SGHVS and CDR2 FQNEAQ. Trimming cost V 3 bases and J 3 bases; bases outside gene matches: 3. The CDR3 runs to 14 residues. This chain's CDR3 is CASSLDRVDTEAFF. The DNA for the CDR3 is TGTGCCAGCAGCTTGGACAGGGTGGACACTGAAGCTTTCTTT. The full variable domain, completed using reference TRBV7-8 and TRBJ1-1, is GAGVSQSPRYKVAKRGQDVALRCDPISGHVSLFWYQQALGQGPEFLTYFQNEAQLDKSGLPSDRFFAERPEGSVSTLKIQRTQQEDSAVYLCASSLDRVDTEAFFGQGTRLTVV.

This clone was seen a few times. The V gene is TRBV29-1, the J gene TRBJ2-5, with D possibly TRBD2 on 6 matching bases. V dropped 7 bases and J dropped 2 bases, with 14 bases sitting between them. CDR3 length: 13 residues. The germline gives CDR1 SQVTM, CDR2 ANQGSEA. The CDR3 region has the DNA TGCAGCGCATTAGCGGAGCAGCAAGAGACCCAGTACTTC. It is translated as CSALAEQQETQYF. Together with reference TRBV29-1 and TRBJ2-5, the CDR3 gives the full variable domain: SAVISQKPSRDICQRGTSLTIQCQVDSQVTMMFWYRQQPGQSLTLIATANQGSEATYESGFVIDKFPISRPNLTFSTLTVSNMSPEDSSIYLCSALAEQQETQYFGPGTRLLVL.

The chain has TRBV11-2 and TRBJ2-1; TRBD2 might be the D (6 bases). This CDR3 has 18 amino acids. Trimming left V 1 base short and J 3 bases short, with 19 bases between. Germline lookup yields CDR1 SGHAT and CDR2 FQNNGV. In DNA form, the CDR3 reads TGTGCCAGCAGCTTAGGGCCCGGGGGTGGTGCTGACTACAATGAGCAGTTCTTC. It specifies CASSLGPGGGADYNEQFF.

CDR3: CASSQGATYEQYF. DNA of the CDR3: TGTGCCAGCAGCCAAGGGGCCACGTACGAGCAGTACTTC. This chain links TRBV4-2 with TRBJ2-7; D not resolved. The CDR3 runs to 13 residues. The germline V and J ends were trimmed by 1 base and 4 bases, with 8 bases remaining between them. Germline V gives CDR1 LGHNA, CDR2 YNFKEQ.

V is TRBV6-5 and J is TRBJ1-1; 9 bases map to TRBD1. J lost 1 base, V lost 7 bases, and 7 bases had no gene match. CDR3 length: 15 residues. Germline V gives CDR1 MNHEY, CDR2 SVGAGI. The CDR3 DNA reads as TGTGCCAGCAACCCAGACAGGGGGGCGAACACTGAAGCTTTCTTT. Protein product: CASNPDRGANTEAFF.

This rearrangement joins TRBV27 to TRBJ2-5; the match to TRBD2 covers 8 bases. With 5 bases clipped from V and 1 base from J, the junction kept 6 bases outside the gene matches. CDR1 is MNHEY and CDR2 is SMNVEV in the germline V gene (reference sequence). The CDR3 length is 15 residues. The CDR3 DNA follows: TGTGCCAGCAGTAGGGTAGCGGGATTCCAAGAGACCCAGTACTTC. Encoded protein: CASSRVAGFQETQYF.